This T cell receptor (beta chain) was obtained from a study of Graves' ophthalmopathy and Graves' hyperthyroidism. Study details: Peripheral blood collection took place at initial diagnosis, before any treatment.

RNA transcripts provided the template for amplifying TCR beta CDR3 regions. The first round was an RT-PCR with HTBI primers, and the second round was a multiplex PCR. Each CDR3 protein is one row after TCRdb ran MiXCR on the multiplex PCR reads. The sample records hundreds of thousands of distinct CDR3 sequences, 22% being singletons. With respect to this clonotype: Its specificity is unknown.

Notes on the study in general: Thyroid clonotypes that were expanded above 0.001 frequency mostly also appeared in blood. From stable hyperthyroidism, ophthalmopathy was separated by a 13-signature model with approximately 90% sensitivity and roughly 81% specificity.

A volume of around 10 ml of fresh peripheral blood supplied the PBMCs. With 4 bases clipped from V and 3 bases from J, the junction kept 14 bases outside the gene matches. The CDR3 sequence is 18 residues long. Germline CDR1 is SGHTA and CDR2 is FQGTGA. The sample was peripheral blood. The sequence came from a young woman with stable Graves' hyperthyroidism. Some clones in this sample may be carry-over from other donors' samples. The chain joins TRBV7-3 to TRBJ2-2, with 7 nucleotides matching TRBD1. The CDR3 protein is CASSYHRGSLGDTGELFF. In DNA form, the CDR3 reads TGTGCCAGCAGCTATCACAGGGGATCCTTAGGTGACACCGGGGAGCTGTTTTTT.